These 32 T cell receptor beta chains originate from one sample sequenced in a study of blood T cell repertoires in COVID-19. The assay was immunoSEQ multiplex PCR, and TCRdb's table has in-frame clones only and misses some. Of roughly 68,000 clones detected, roughly 87% appear once; the ten largest clones hold roughly 30%. Source material: peripheral blood. The source is a middle-aged man with acute or convalescent COVID-19.

This sequence joins TRBV7-2 and TRBJ1-2, with D perhaps matching TRBD1 (5 bases). Trimming removed 6 bases at V and 3 bases at J, with 20 bases between. There are 16 residues in the CDR3. In germline, CDR1 is SGHTA, CDR2 FQGNSA. The CDR3 coding sequence is TGTGCCAGCAGTCCGTCGGGCTCAGGGCGATACTATGGCTACACCTTC. As protein: CASSPSGSGRYYGYTF. Full variable domain (outside the CDR3, taken from reference TRBV7-2 and TRBJ1-2): GAGVSQSPSNKVTEKGKDVELRCDPISGHTALYWYRQSLGQGLEFLIYFQGNSAPDKSGLPSDRFSAERTGGSVSTLTIQRTQQEDSAVYLCASSPSGSGRYYGYTFGSGTRLTVV.

The gene calls are TRBV5-1 and TRBJ1-2; 11 bases match TRBD1. Trimming at V came to 5 bases and at J to 5 bases, leaving 11 bases not matched to a gene. The CDR3 is 16 residues long. Germline CDR1 SGHRS, CDR2 YFSETQ. CDR3 residues: CASSPDGQGARYGYTF. CDR3 coding DNA: TGCGCCAGCAGTCCAGACGGACAGGGGGCGCGGTATGGCTACACCTTC.

J is TRBJ2-3 and V is TRBV24-1; maybe TRBD2 (5 bases). Germline-derived CDR1 and CDR2 are KGHDR and SFDVKD. Trimming removed 3 bases at V and 1 base at J, with 7 bases between. The CDR3 loop spans 14 amino acids. CDR3 loop: CATSDAGGTDTQYF. In DNA, the CDR3 is TGTGCCACCAGTGATGCCGGGGGCACAGATACGCAGTATTTT.

This sequence joins TRBV5-1 and TRBJ2-3; TRBD2 matches at 12 bases. This CDR3 spans 17 amino acids. The germline V gene has CDR1 SGHRS and CDR2 YFSETQ. J was trimmed by 4 bases and V by 0 bases; bases with no gene match: 6. CDR3: CASSLGLAGGPSDTQYF. For the CDR3, the DNA is TGCGCCAGCAGCTTGGGGCTAGCGGGGGGGCCGTCAGATACGCAGTATTTT.

The genes are TRBV7-6 and TRBJ2-3; D may be TRBD1 (6 bases). V shed 5 bases and J shed 2 bases, with 17 bases lying between them. CDR1 SGHVS and CDR2 FNYEAQ come from the germline V gene. The CDR3 contains 16 residues. CDR3 nucleotides: TGTGCCAGCAGCAAAGAGGGGGATCGGATCACAGATACGCAGTATTTT. Translation gives CASSKEGDRITDTQYF.

The DNA of the CDR3 is TGTGCCAGTAGCGCCGGACAGGGGGCTTACTATGGCTACACCTTC. It is translated as CASSAGQGAYYGYTF. The V call is TRBV19, the J call TRBJ1-2; 11 positions match TRBD1. Germline CDR1 reads LNHDA; CDR2 reads SQIVND (reference sequence). The junction had 6 bases not matched to a gene; V was cut back by 6 bases and J by 3 bases. The CDR3 sequence is 15 residues long.

This sequence joins TRBV5-1 and TRBJ2-1; 7 nucleotides align to TRBD1. The CDR3 length is 16 residues. CDR1 is SGHRS, CDR2 YFSETQ, per germline. J was trimmed by 5 bases and V by 5 bases; bases with no gene match: 13. The CDR3 DNA reads TGCGCCAGCAGATCAGCGACAGGGAGTATAGACAATGAGCAGTTCTTC. Its translation is CASRSATGSIDNEQFF.

The genes are TRBV27 and TRBJ1-1; D not certain. The germline CDR1 and CDR2 sequences are MNHEY and SMNVEV (reference sequence). Trimming removed 3 bases at V and 1 base at J, with 9 bases between. The CDR3 length is 14 residues. In DNA, the CDR3 is TGTGCCAGCAGTTTCCGAGAGGGGAACACTGAAGCTTTCTTT. Amino acid sequence: CASSFREGNTEAFF.

This clone is labeled as medium-sized. This chain connects TRBV5-1 to TRBJ1-2; D is perhaps TRBD1 (5 bases). Germline V gives CDR1 SGHRS, CDR2 YFSETQ. The CDR3 sequence is 14 residues long. Trimming removed 3 bases at V and 9 bases at J, with 18 bases between. CDR3 sequence (DNA): TGCGCCAGCAGCTCCCGGGACGGACTAGGGAGCTACACCTTC. Translation gives CASSSRDGLGSYTF. The variable domain in full, completed from reference TRBV5-1 and TRBJ1-2, reads KAGVTQTPRYLIKTRGQQVTLSCSPISGHRSVSWYQQTPGQGLQFLFEYFSETQRNKGNFPGRFSGRQFSNSRSEMNVSTLELGDSALYLCASSSRDGLGSYTFGSGTRLTVV.

This clone was seen once. The V gene is TRBV7-8, the J gene TRBJ2-7, with D possibly being TRBD1 (6 bases). The CDR3 has 12 amino acids. Germline CDR1 SGHVS, CDR2 FQNEAQ. Trimming took off 6 bases at V and 3 bases at J, with 9 bases between the two ends. Here the CDR3 reads CASRQQGYEQYF. The DNA for the CDR3 is TGTGCCAGCAGACAACAGGGCTACGAGCAGTACTTC.

The chain carries TRBV3-1 (or the pseudogene TRBV3-2) and TRBJ1-2; maybe TRBD1 (5 bases). CDR3 length: 12 amino acids. Germline V gene data show CDR1 as LGHDT and CDR2 as YNNKEL (reference sequence). Trimming removed 10 bases from V and 4 bases from J, with 13 bases in between. CDR3 amino acids: CATSEGVYGYTF. CDR3 in DNA: TGTGCCACTTCGGAAGGGGTCTATGGCTACACCTTC.

The chain carries TRBV18 and TRBJ1-2, with 7 bases fitting TRBD1. CDR1 and CDR2 (germline): KGHSH, LQKENI. The CDR3 sequence is 15 residues long. With 1 base clipped from V and 0 bases from J, the junction kept 2 bases outside the gene matches. The CDR3 nucleotides read TGTGCCAGCTCACCACGGGACAGTCCTAACTATGGCTACACCTTC. It specifies CASSPRDSPNYGYTF. The full variable domain, completed using reference TRBV18 and TRBJ1-2, is NAGVMQNPRHLVRRRGQEARLRCSPMKGHSHVYWYRQLPEEGLKFMVYLQKENIIDESGMPKERFSAEFPKEGPSILRIQQVVRGDSAAYFCASSPRDSPNYGYTFGSGTRLTVV.

This clone has just a few counts. The CDR3 here is CASSSTSGQIYEQYF. CDR3 coding DNA: TGCGCCAGCAGCTCAACCTCGGGACAGATTTACGAGCAGTACTTC. V and J are TRBV5-1 and TRBJ2-7; 7 positions match TRBD1. Germline V gene data show CDR1 as SGHRS and CDR2 as YFSETQ. The trim removed 3 bases at V and 4 bases at J, leaving 10 bases unmatched. This CDR3 has 15 residues.

The chain has TRBV6-2 or TRBV6-3 and TRBJ2-7; TRBD1 matches at 10 bases. V shed 4 bases, J shed 4 bases, and the junction held 7 bases outside the gene matches. CDR3 length: 15 residues. Germline CDR1 and CDR2: MNHEY and SVGEGT. The CDR3 loop reads CASSWGQGKKYEQYF. The DNA of the CDR3 is TGTGCCAGCAGTTGGGGACAGGGGAAGAAGTACGAGCAGTACTTC.

The chain links TRBV27 to TRBJ2-2; a possible D gene is TRBD2 (6 bases). Germline V gene lookup returns CDR1 MNHEY and CDR2 SMNVEV (reference sequence). The ends were cut back, 0 bases at V and 1 base at J, with 9 bases in the middle. This CDR3 is 16 amino acids long. CDR3 in amino acids: CASSLSLAENTGELFF. CDR3 DNA sequence: TGTGCCAGCAGTTTATCTTTAGCGGAGAACACCGGGGAGCTGTTTTTT.

The chain is built from TRBV6-5 and TRBJ2-7, with D possibly TRBD1 on 6 matching bases. The CDR3 spans 14 residues. The V gene lost 2 bases and the J gene lost 1 base, with 9 bases spanning the gap. CDR1 is MNHEY and CDR2 is SVGAGI in the germline V gene. In DNA, the CDR3 is TGTGCCAGCAGTTACCAGGGGACGTCCTACGAGCAGTACTTC. It yields the protein CASSYQGTSYEQYF.

The chain couples TRBV6-5 to TRBJ2-3; TRBD1 might be the D (6 bases). Germline V gene lookup returns CDR1 MNHEY and CDR2 SVGAGI. Trimming took off 6 bases at V and 3 bases at J, with 13 bases between the two ends. The CDR3 is 14 amino acids. The chain's CDR3 is CASSRGRRTDTQYF. The CDR3 bases are TGTGCCAGCAGCAGGGGACGTAGAACAGATACGCAGTATTTT.

The rearrangement uses TRBV15 and TRBJ2-7, with TRBD1 as a possible D gene (5 bases). CDR1 and CDR2 (germline): LNHNV, YYDKDF (reference sequence). The CDR3 length is 13 residues. Between the trimmed V and J ends, which lost 4 bases and 3 bases, there was a span of 10 bases. For the CDR3, the DNA is TGTGCCACCAGCACATCCAGGGACTACGAGCAGTACTTC. This sequence encodes CATSTSRDYEQYF.

This sequence joins TRBV5-1 and TRBJ1-4; TRBD1 might be the D (6 bases). CDR1 is SGHRS, CDR2 YFSETQ, per germline. The CDR3 is 17 amino acids. Trimming removed 4 bases at V and 0 bases at J, with 16 bases between. CDR3 sequence reads: CASSQGPQGTTNEKLFF. In DNA, the CDR3 is TGCGCCAGCAGCCAGGGCCCACAGGGTACAACTAATGAAAAACTGTTTTTT.

V usage is TRBV5-1 and J usage is TRBJ2-5; tentative D call: TRBD1 (5 bases). CDR1 is SGHRS, CDR2 YFSETQ, per germline. The CDR3 spans 14 residues. V was trimmed by 2 bases and J by 4 bases, leaving 12 bases between them. This chain's CDR3 is CASSFSDTGETQYF. For the CDR3, the DNA is TGCGCCAGCAGCTTCTCGGACACGGGAGAGACCCAGTACTTC.

This chain connects TRBV7-2 to TRBJ2-2; D perhaps matches TRBD1 (5 bases). Trimming pared 5 bases from V and 1 base from J, leaving 11 bases between. This CDR3 contains 15 residues. The germline gives CDR1 SGHTA, CDR2 FQGNSA. The CDR3 DNA sequence: TGTGCCAGCAGCGCCGGACATAGGAACACCGGGGAGCTGTTTTTT. Residues: CASSAGHRNTGELFF.

V gene TRBV13 combines with J gene TRBJ1-2, with 11 nucleotides matching TRBD1. This CDR3 comprises 14 residues. The V gene end was trimmed by 5 bases and the J gene end by 3 bases; junction bases not matched to a gene: 2. Germline-derived CDR1 and CDR2 are PRHDT and FYEKMQ (reference sequence). Here the CDR3 DNA reads TGTGCCAGCAGCGGGGACAGGGGGTACTATGGCTACACCTTC. Its translation is CASSGDRGYYGYTF. Together with reference TRBV13 and TRBJ1-2, the CDR3 gives the full variable domain: AAGVIQSPRHLIKEKRETATLKCYPIPRHDTVYWYQQGPGQDPQFLISFYEKMQSDKGSIPDRFSAQQFSDYHSELNMSSLELGDSALYFCASSGDRGYYGYTFGSGTRLTVV.

The chain employs TRBV7-7 and TRBJ2-5; D gene unclear. The germline V and J ends were trimmed by 1 base and 5 bases, with 8 bases remaining between them. The CDR3 spans 13 residues. Germline CDR1 and CDR2: SSHAT and FNYEAQ (reference sequence). The CDR3: CASSLDGAETQYF. CDR3 sequence (DNA): TGTGCCAGCAGCTTAGACGGAGCCGAGACCCAGTACTTC. The full variable domain, in which reference TRBV7-7 and TRBJ2-5 provide the parts outside the CDR3, is GAGVSQSPRYKVTKRGQDVTLRCDPISSHATLYWYQQALGQGPEFLTYFNYEAQPDKSGLPSDRFSAERPEGSISTLTIQRTEQRDSAMYRCASSLDGAETQYFGPGTRLLVL.

This chain links TRBV24-1 with TRBJ1-3; D is undetermined. The CDR3 runs 18 residues. Germline CDR1 and CDR2: KGHDR and SFDVKD. The V end lost 0 bases, the J end lost 2 bases, and 16 bases lay between the germline ends. The chain's CDR3 is CATSDLGVEGRAGNTIYF. DNA of the CDR3: TGTGCCACCAGTGATTTGGGAGTGGAGGGAAGGGCTGGAAACACCATATATTTT.

The rearrangement uses TRBV10-3 and TRBJ1-4; TRBD1 aligns across 7 bases. The CDR3 runs 15 residues. With V trimmed by 0 bases and J by 8 bases, 6 bases remained unmatched. The V gene's germline CDR1 is ENHRY and CDR2 SYGVKD. This CDR3 is CAISESRGRGEKLFF. The CDR3 region has the DNA TGTGCCATCAGTGAGTCGAGGGGGCGAGGAGAAAAACTGTTTTTT.

The chain uses TRBV6-5 and TRBJ1-4; tentative D call: TRBD1 (5 bases). V was cut by 6 bases and J by 5 bases, with 13 bases left in between. Looked up from germline, CDR1 is MNHEY and CDR2 is SVGAGI. The CDR3 has 14 residues. The CDR3, as DNA: TGTGCCAGCAGAAAAGCAGGGAACAATGAAAAACTGTTTTTT. Its translation is CASRKAGNNEKLFF.

The chain is built from TRBV27 and TRBJ2-5; D may be TRBD2 (5 bases). The germline V and J ends were trimmed by 6 bases and 4 bases, with 12 bases remaining between them. The CDR3 totals 13 residues. CDR1 is MNHEY, CDR2 SMNVEV, per germline (reference sequence). CDR3 DNA sequence: TGTGCCAGCAGCCTTTCTAGCAGAGAGACCCAGTACTTC. This translates into CASSLSSRETQYF.

This clone was recorded a few times. The gene calls are TRBV4-1 and TRBJ1-2; D remains unclear. The germline gives CDR1 MGHRA, CDR2 YSYEKL. The CDR3 runs 14 residues. Trimming took 6 bases from V and 3 from J, leaving 14 bases between them. The CDR3 DNA sequence: TGCGCCAGCAGTGCCCTTACAGTAGACTATGGCTACACCTTC. Amino acid sequence: CASSALTVDYGYTF.

The chain recombines TRBV5-4 with TRBJ2-7; possible D gene TRBD1, 6 bases. Looked up from germline, CDR1 is SGHNT and CDR2 is YYREEE (reference sequence). CDR3 length equals 14 residues. The V end lost 2 bases, the J end lost 2 bases, and 11 bases lay between the germline ends. As DNA, the CDR3 is TGTGCCAGCAGCTTCCAGGACAGCCCCTACGAGCAGTACTTC. It yields the protein CASSFQDSPYEQYF.

The V gene is TRBV20-1, the J gene TRBJ2-5; D tentatively fits TRBD1 or TRBD2 (5 bases each). With 5 bases removed from V and 3 bases from J, the gap between germline ends came to 22 bases. CDR1 DFQATT and CDR2 SNEGSKA come from the germline V gene (reference sequence). The CDR3 has 16 residues. Here the CDR3 reads CSAGGAVAWAKETQYF. CDR3 DNA sequence: TGCAGTGCTGGTGGGGCCGTAGCGTGGGCCAAAGAGACCCAGTACTTC.

The chain carries TRBV18 and TRBJ1-5, with a possible D match to TRBD1 (5 bases). V dropped 6 bases and J dropped 7 bases, with 19 bases sitting between them. CDR3 size: 15 residues. Germline V CDR1 and CDR2: KGHSH, LQKENI. CDR3 sequence reads: CASSPPGGAGQPQHF. The CDR3 bases are TGTGCCAGCTCTCCCCCAGGCGGGGCAGGGCAGCCCCAGCATTTT.

The CDR3, as DNA: TGTGCCAGCAGTCCCGGGGGGTATGGCTACACCTTC. It codes for CASSPGGYGYTF. This rearrangement joins TRBV6-5 to TRBJ1-2, with D possibly being TRBD1 (5 bases). Between the trimmed V and J ends, which lost 5 bases and 5 bases, there was a span of 9 bases. The CDR3 contains 12 residues. CDR1 is MNHEY and CDR2 is SVGAGI in the germline V gene.